The 12 T cell receptor beta chains given below trace back to one sample, sequenced in a study of T cell responses to AZD1222 COVID-19 vaccine (dated by TCRdb to 2020 to 2023). Library creation used the immunoSEQ multiplex PCR assay. Here the immuneACCESS table is served through TCRdb, limited to in-frame sequences with V and J called. Missing clones are a known gap in these copies; in checked studies unresolved V genes cover under half, and the rest lacks a known reason. The sample has some 130,000 clones on record, approximately 90% of them singletons. The top ten clonotypes cover 8.4% of the sample. The label giving this sample's time point can be read as: baseline before first vaccination. The sequenced sample was peripheral blood, obtained on day 0 of AZD1222 vaccination. The receptors stem from an adult in good health.

The chain combines TRBV11-3 with TRBJ2-1, with 7 bases that match TRBD1. The germline CDR1 and CDR2 sequences are SGHNT and YENEEA. The CDR3 runs to 13 residues. V was pared by 4 bases and J by 7 bases, with 4 bases of the junction left unmatched. CDR3 sequence reads: CASSSPQGNEQFF. In DNA, the CDR3 is TGTGCCAGCAGCTCCCCACAGGGGAATGAGCAGTTCTTC.

The chain links TRBV19 to TRBJ1-1; a weak D match, TRBD1 (5 bases). This CDR3 spans 15 amino acids. V dropped 3 bases and J dropped 1 base, with 12 bases sitting between them. Germline values: CDR1 LNHDA, CDR2 SQIVND (reference sequence). Here the CDR3 reads CASSIPGGGNTEAFF. The CDR3 DNA sequence: TGTGCCAGTAGTATCCCCGGCGGGGGGAACACTGAAGCTTTCTTT.

This sequence joins TRBV5-1 and TRBJ1-5, with TRBD1 identical over 7 bases. Germline values: CDR1 SGHRS, CDR2 YFSETQ. CDR3 length equals 14 residues. Germline trimming cut 4 bases from V and 3 bases from J; bases unmatched to any gene: 4. The CDR3 DNA follows: TGCGCCAGCAGCCCGGGACAGCACAATCAGCCCCAGCATTTT. This gives the protein CASSPGQHNQPQHF.

This clone was seen a single time. The chain joins TRBV19 to TRBJ1-2; 7 nucleotides agree with TRBD1. The CDR3 spans 18 residues. Germline values: CDR1 LNHDA, CDR2 SQIVND (reference sequence). V was clipped by 5 bases and J by 7 bases; unmatched bases: 22. The CDR3 sequence: CASSLGRDRSLSRVGYTF. The DNA for the CDR3 is TGTGCCAGTAGTTTAGGGCGGGACAGATCCCTATCTAGGGTTGGCTACACCTTC.

V gene TRBV7-3 combines with J gene TRBJ2-1; 8 bases fit TRBD2. V dropped 8 bases and J dropped 6; count of bases not matched to a gene: 12. From germline, CDR1 is SGHTA and CDR2 FQGTGA. This CDR3 comprises 15 residues. The CDR3 loop reads CASLPQAGAPNEQFF. The CDR3 DNA reads as TGTGCCAGCCTTCCACAAGCGGGAGCGCCCAATGAGCAGTTCTTC.

V gene TRBV18 combines with J gene TRBJ2-3, with D tentatively TRBD2 (7 bases). Germline V CDR1 and CDR2: KGHSH, LQKENI. Trimming stripped 2 bases from V and 1 base from J, with 10 bases between. This CDR3 is 15 amino acids long. The CDR3 sequence is CASSPGGAGTDTQYF. The CDR3 coding sequence is TGTGCCAGCTCACCAGGGGGGGCTGGCACAGATACGCAGTATTTT.

V is TRBV5-1 and J is TRBJ1-1; D gene ambiguous. Germline V gene data show CDR1 as SGHRS and CDR2 as YFSETQ. V was trimmed by 6 bases and J by 1 base, leaving 10 bases between them. This CDR3 is 13 amino acids long. The CDR3 region is CASKQQPNTEAFF. As DNA, the CDR3 is TGCGCCAGCAAACAGCAACCGAACACTGAAGCTTTCTTT.

The rearrangement links TRBV14 to TRBJ1-1; TRBD1 might be the D (5 bases). With 2 bases removed from V and 8 bases from J, the gap between germline ends came to 15 bases. Germline CDR1 and CDR2: SGHDN and FVKESK. The CDR3 length is 14 residues. The CDR3 region is CASSQSTGGQEAFF. The CDR3 DNA sequence: TGTGCCAGCAGCCAAAGCACCGGCGGACAAGAAGCTTTCTTT.

This sequence joins TRBV21-1 and TRBJ1-4. TRBV21-1 is recorded as a pseudogene. CDR3 length: 15 amino acids. The DNA for the CDR3 is TGTGCCAGCAGCAACAGACCAACAACTAATGAAAAACTGTTTTTT. Encoded protein: CASSNRPTTNEKLFF.

The chain joins TRBV19 to TRBJ2-1; 9 bases line up with TRBD2. This CDR3 comprises 14 residues. Germline V lookup: CDR1 LNHDA, CDR2 SQIVND (reference sequence). V trimming: 5 bases; J trimming: 7 bases; junction bases outside the gene matches: 6. The CDR3 sequence is CASSQSGRRNEQFF. The CDR3 region has the DNA TGTGCCAGTAGTCAGAGCGGGAGGAGGAATGAGCAGTTCTTC.

V is TRBV7-2 and J is TRBJ2-1, with D unclear. The CDR3 totals 10 residues. The ends were cut back, 5 bases at V and 7 bases at J, with 3 bases in the middle. Germline V CDR1 and CDR2: SGHTA, FQGNSA. The CDR3 protein is CASSINEQFF. The CDR3 DNA sequence: TGTGCCAGCAGCATAAATGAGCAGTTCTTC. Together with reference TRBV7-2 and TRBJ2-1, the CDR3 gives the full variable domain: GAGVSQSPSNKVTEKGKDVELRCDPISGHTALYWYRQSLGQGLEFLIYFQGNSAPDKSGLPSDRFSAERTGGSVSTLTIQRTQQEDSAVYLCASSINEQFFGPGTRLTVL.

The chain combines TRBV5-4 with TRBJ2-7, with D perhaps matching TRBD1 (6 bases). The V end lost 4 bases, the J end lost 7 bases, and 15 bases lay between the germline ends. Germline CDR1 and CDR2: SGHNT and YYREEE (reference sequence). The CDR3 loop spans 13 amino acids. The DNA of the CDR3 is TGTGCCAGCAGCCAGGGACAAGCACGTGAGCAGTACTTC. It specifies CASSQGQAREQYF.